This T cell receptor (beta chain) derives from a study of T cell responses to AZD1222 COVID-19 vaccine. The wider study: Combined were second doses at about 4 or about 12 weeks. Study-level findings and limits: Spike-spanning, vaccine-associated CD4 TCRs were dominant at 160-218 and 743-854. Donors were chiefly white British, with a greater number of females, and clonal diversity was perhaps underestimated. Two AZD1222 doses significantly raised spike-specific TCR breadth and depth over controls.

About this clone itself: Its cognate antigen is unknown.

CDR1 LGHNA and CDR2 YSLEER come from the germline V gene. V lost 1 base and J lost 0; bases outside the gene matches: 11. The CDR3 is made up of 19 amino acids. Clones were sequenced by immunoSEQ multiplex PCR, and TCRdb holds only the in-frame ones, with some missing. The table shows more than 150,000 clones, with 94% occurring only once. The receptor was isolated from an adult in good health. This chain connects TRBV4-3 to TRBJ2-3; 9 bases align to TRBD2. Sequences were derived from peripheral blood, sampled on day 0 of AZD1222 vaccination. CDR3 sequence reads: CASSQVFAGGPGSTDTQYF. Written as DNA, the CDR3 is TGCGCCAGCAGCCAAGTTTTCGCGGGAGGGCCGGGGAGCACAGATACGCAGTATTTT.